This TCR beta chain was sequenced in a study of blood T cells in healthy people across ages. This clonotype was counted between two and nine times. Combining a sample-barcoded 5' primer with a J-beta primer mix, a second PCR ran for roughly 6 to 11 cycles. Every cDNA was tagged by a template-switch adaptor with 12 random nucleotides. From the 5' RACE reads, TCRdb called clonotypes with MiXCR, one entry per CDR3 protein. Of around 990,000 distinct CDR3 sequences listed, 30% to 40% are singletons. Germline CDR1 is DFQATT and CDR2 is SNEGSKA (reference sequence). This CDR3 is built from 15 residues. V was clipped by 6 bases and J by 2 bases; unmatched bases: 7.

The chain links TRBV20-1 to TRBJ2-3, with 11 bases lining up with TRBD2. This TCR derives from a man in his late teens or twenties in good health. The sequenced sample consisted of blood. CDR3: CSADQLAGDTDTQYF. The CDR3 DNA sequence: TGCAGTGCAGACCAACTAGCGGGGGACACAGATACGCAGTATTTT.